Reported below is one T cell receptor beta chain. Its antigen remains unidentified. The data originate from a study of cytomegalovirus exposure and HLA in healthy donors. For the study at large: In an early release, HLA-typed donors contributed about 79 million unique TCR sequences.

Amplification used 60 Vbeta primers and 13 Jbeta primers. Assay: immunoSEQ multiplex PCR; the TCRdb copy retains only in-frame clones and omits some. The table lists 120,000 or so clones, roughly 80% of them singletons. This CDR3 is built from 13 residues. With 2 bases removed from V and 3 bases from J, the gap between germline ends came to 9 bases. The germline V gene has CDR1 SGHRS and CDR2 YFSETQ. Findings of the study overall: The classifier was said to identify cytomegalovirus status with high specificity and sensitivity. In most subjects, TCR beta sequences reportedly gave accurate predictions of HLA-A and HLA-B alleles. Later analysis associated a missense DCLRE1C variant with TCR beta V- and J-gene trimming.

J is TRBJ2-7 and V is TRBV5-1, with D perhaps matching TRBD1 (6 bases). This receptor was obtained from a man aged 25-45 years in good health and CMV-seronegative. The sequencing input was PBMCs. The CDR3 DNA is TGCGCCAGCAGCTTCGACAGGTACTACGAGCAGTACTTC. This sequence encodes CASSFDRYYEQYF.